The 24 T cell receptor beta chains reported below all come from one sample, sequenced in a study of spatial heterogeneity in lung cancer. Time point described: sample taken at primary tumor resection. The authors sequenced whole RNA from tumor, nontumor lung or frozen PBMC without sorting. TCRdb re-called the 5' RACE reads through MiXCR, storing one row per CDR3 protein. This sample has more than 20,000 distinct CDR3 sequences, with about 13% found just once. The sequences come from PBMCs, collected at surgery. The receptors derive from a female donor with early-stage non-small cell lung cancer.

This clonotype has just a few counts. This rearrangement joins TRBV4-3 to TRBJ1-2; TRBD1 is a possible D gene (6 bases). V was pared by 0 bases and J by 2 bases, with 10 bases between. CDR3 length equals 15 residues. The germline V gene encodes CDR1 LGHNA and CDR2 YSLEER. The chain's CDR3 is CASSQDPGVNYGYTF. CDR3 in DNA: TGCGCCAGCAGCCAAGATCCAGGGGTGAACTATGGCTACACCTTC.

This clonotype showed up many times. The CDR3 here is CSVHSGRGPETQYF. The CDR3 DNA reads as TGCAGCGTCCATAGCGGGAGGGGCCCGGAGACCCAGTACTTC. This chain joins TRBV29-1 and TRBJ2-5; 11 positions agree with TRBD2. In germline, CDR1 is SQVTM, CDR2 ANQGSEA. This CDR3 region has 14 residues. Trimming took 6 bases from V and 5 from J; bases not matched to a gene: 8.

J is TRBJ1-5 and V is TRBV2; no clear D. V lost 8 bases and J lost 2, with 7 bases in between. CDR3 length: 12 amino acids. Germline assignment: CDR1 SNHLY and CDR2 FYNNEI. CDR3 protein: CASRDGNQPQHF. CDR3 bases: TGTGCCAGCCGAGATGGCAATCAGCCCCAGCATTTT.

This clonotype occurred many times. The rearrangement uses TRBV12-3 or TRBV12-4 and TRBJ2-3; 10 positions agree with TRBD1. The V and J ends lost 9 bases and 4 bases, in that order; junction bases with no gene match: 10. This CDR3 comprises 15 residues. CDR3 DNA sequence: TGTGCCAGTATATCCGGGACAGGGGTTTCAGATACGCAGTATTTT. This codes for CASISGTGVSDTQYF.

This clonotype was picked up many times. The V and J genes are TRBV12-3 or TRBV12-4 and TRBJ1-1, with 8 bases lining up with TRBD1. V trimming: 3 bases; J trimming: 2 bases; junction bases outside the gene matches: 2. The CDR3 sequence is 14 residues long. In DNA form, the CDR3 reads TGTGCCAGCAGTTTCTCAGGGGGCAACACTGAAGCTTTCTTT. This encodes CASSFSGGNTEAFF.

This clonotype showed up many times. The J gene is TRBJ1-1, the V gene TRBV28; 7 bases agree with TRBD1. The CDR3 sequence is 16 residues long. The junction had 12 bases not matched to a gene; V was cut back by 5 bases and J by 3 bases. Germline loops: CDR1 MDHEN, CDR2 SYDVKM. The CDR3 here is CASSPHGPGGYTEAFF. The CDR3 nucleotides are TGTGCCAGCAGTCCCCACGGTCCAGGGGGGTACACTGAAGCTTTCTTT.

V usage is TRBV5-4 and J usage is TRBJ2-7; 8 bases line up with TRBD1. Germline V CDR1 and CDR2: SGHNT, YYREEE (reference sequence). The CDR3 sequence is 17 residues long. The trim removed 3 bases at V and 3 bases at J, leaving 14 bases unmatched. In nucleotides, the CDR3 is TGTGCCAGCAGCTCGAACCCGCCCGGACAGGGAGTCTACGAGCAGTACTTC. As protein: CASSSNPPGQGVYEQYF.

By sample fraction, this clonotype is medium-sized. The chain combines TRBV7-9 with TRBJ2-3; D is unclear. The V end lost 6 bases, the J end lost 5 bases, and 21 bases lay between the germline ends. The CDR3 extends over 16 amino acids. Germline V gene lookup returns CDR1 SEHNR and CDR2 FQNEAQ (reference sequence). CDR3 region: CASSEYAERVEDTQYF. Written as DNA, the CDR3 is TGTGCCAGCAGTGAATATGCTGAACGAGTGGAAGATACGCAGTATTTT. Full variable domain (rest looked up from reference TRBV7-9 and TRBJ2-3): DTGVSQNPRHKITKRGQNVTFRCDPISEHNRLYWYRQTLGQGPEFLTYFQNEAQLEKSRLLSDRFSAERPKGSFSTLEIQRTEQGDSAMYLCASSEYAERVEDTQYFGPGTRLTVL.

The chain links TRBV28 to TRBJ1-5, with D maybe TRBD1 (5 bases). V dropped 5 bases and J dropped 7 bases, with 12 bases sitting between them. Germline CDR1 MDHEN, CDR2 SYDVKM. There are 13 residues in the CDR3. CDR3 residues: CASSSPGRQPQHF. CDR3 DNA sequence: TGTGCCAGCAGTAGTCCGGGACGACAGCCCCAGCATTTT.

This clonotype was seen a handful of times. The chain carries TRBV28 and TRBJ2-5; D is unclear. The germline V and J ends were trimmed by 4 bases and 4 bases, with 13 bases remaining between them. CDR3 size: 14 residues. Germline CDR1 is MDHEN and CDR2 is SYDVKM. For the CDR3, the DNA is TGTGCCAGCAGTTCCCCCAACGACGTAGAGACCCAGTACTTC. Residues: CASSSPNDVETQYF.

This clonotype was recorded at least ten times. The gene calls are TRBV5-5 and TRBJ1-1; TRBD1 might be the D (5 bases). Trimming left V 0 bases short and J 6 bases short, with 9 bases between. CDR3 length: 13 residues. Germline CDR1 and CDR2: SGHKS and YYEKEE (reference sequence). The CDR3 spells CASSLGRAAEAFF. The CDR3 DNA reads TGTGCCAGCAGCTTGGGCAGGGCGGCTGAAGCTTTCTTT.

CDR3 coding DNA: TGTGCCACCAGCAGTGAGAGCCATGAGCAGTTCTTC. Its translation is CATSSESHEQFF. The chain joins TRBV15 to TRBJ2-1; D uncertain. Trimming removed 3 bases from V and 8 bases from J, with 8 bases in between. The CDR3 is 12 residues long. Germline V lookup: CDR1 LNHNV, CDR2 YYDKDF (reference sequence).

There are many counts of this clonotype. The chain joins TRBV28 to TRBJ2-7; D not certain. Germline V gene lookup returns CDR1 MDHEN and CDR2 SYDVKM. The ends were cut back, 3 bases at V and 4 bases at J, with 22 bases in the middle. This CDR3 spans 17 amino acids. The CDR3 nucleotides are TGTGCCAGCAGTTTCTTGGTTGATCTTGTGGGTGGTTACGAGCAGTACTTC. Its translation is CASSFLVDLVGGYEQYF.

This clonotype was seen many times. The chain joins TRBV7-8 to TRBJ1-2; D uncertain. In germline, CDR1 is SGHVS, CDR2 FQNEAQ. The CDR3 totals 13 residues. The V end lost 2 bases, the J end lost 4 bases, and 8 bases lay between the germline ends. The CDR3 coding sequence is TGTGCCAGCAGCTTAAGGGAAGGCTATGGCTACACCTTC. Its protein product is CASSLREGYGYTF.

In this sample, this clonotype turned up many times. The CDR3 here is CASSRRTHGYTF. CDR3 sequence (DNA): TGTGCCAGCAGCCGAAGGACACATGGCTACACCTTC. The V gene is TRBV12-3 or TRBV12-4, the J gene TRBJ1-2; D possibly corresponds to TRBD1 (5 bases). Trimming removed 6 bases from V and 6 bases from J, with 11 bases in between. The CDR3 is 12 amino acids.

This clonotype was observed at least ten times. The J gene is TRBJ2-4, the V gene TRBV4-1; D gene uncertain. Germline V gives CDR1 MGHRA, CDR2 YSYEKL. V was clipped by 3 bases and J by 1 base, with 7 bases between them. The CDR3 sequence is 14 residues long. DNA for the CDR3: TGCGCCAGCAGCCAGCAATGGGCCAAAAACATTCAGTACTTC. It specifies CASSQQWAKNIQYF.

V gene TRBV29-1 combines with J gene TRBJ2-7; D unresolved. The CDR3 contains 10 residues. CDR1 is SQVTM and CDR2 is ANQGSEA in the germline V gene. V was trimmed by 7 bases and J by 3 bases, leaving 7 bases between them. The CDR3 DNA reads as TGCAGCGCCAGAAACTACGAGCAGTACTTC. It specifies CSARNYEQYF.

Here the CDR3 reads CSARTGGSGTDTQYF. In nucleotides, the CDR3 is TGCAGTGCACGGACAGGGGGCTCTGGCACAGATACGCAGTATTTT. This chain uses TRBV20-1 with TRBJ2-3, with TRBD1 matching over 11 bases. V was pared by 6 bases and J by 1 base, with 6 bases of the junction left unmatched. The germline V gene encodes CDR1 DFQATT and CDR2 SNEGSKA (reference sequence). CDR3 length equals 15 residues.

This clonotype was observed at least ten times. V gene TRBV7-2 combines with J gene TRBJ2-2; D possibly corresponds to TRBD1 (6 bases). The CDR3 runs to 15 residues. The germline V gene encodes CDR1 SGHTA and CDR2 FQGNSA. V lost 1 base to trimming and J lost 0 bases, with 6 bases between them. DNA of the CDR3: TGTGCCAGCAGCTTAGACAGGGCGAACACCGGGGAGCTGTTTTTT. This gives the protein CASSLDRANTGELFF.

The genes are TRBV28 and TRBJ2-7; D is possibly TRBD1 or TRBD2 (6 bases each). CDR3 length equals 14 residues. Germline V lookup: CDR1 MDHEN, CDR2 SYDVKM. The V gene lost 9 bases and the J gene lost 0 bases, with 15 bases spanning the gap. CDR3 sequence reads: CASGGTLLSYEQYV. For the CDR3, the DNA is TGTGCCAGTGGGGGGACACTCCTCTCCTACGAGCAGTACGTC.

This clonotype has ten or more counts. The chain joins TRBV7-2 to TRBJ2-7; TRBD2 aligns across 9 bases. The CDR3 has 15 residues. After removal of 4 bases from V and 4 bases from J, the junction contained 8 bases not matched to a gene. CDR1 is SGHTA, CDR2 FQGNSA, per germline. CDR3 amino acids: CASSSSGRPIYEQYF. CDR3 sequence (DNA): TGTGCCAGCAGCTCCAGCGGGAGGCCTATTTACGAGCAGTACTTC. Together with reference TRBV7-2 and TRBJ2-7, the CDR3 gives the full variable domain: GAGVSQSPSNKVTEKGKDVELRCDPISGHTALYWYRQSLGQGLEFLIYFQGNSAPDKSGLPSDRFSAERTGGSVSTLTIQRTQQEDSAVYLCASSSSGRPIYEQYFGPGTRLTVT.

V usage is TRBV5-4 and J usage is TRBJ2-2, with 7 nucleotides matching TRBD1. The CDR3 has 16 amino acids. Trimming at V came to 3 bases and at J to 3 bases, leaving 8 bases not matched to a gene. The germline CDR1 and CDR2 sequences are SGHNT and YYREEE (reference sequence). The DNA for the CDR3 is TGTGCCAGCAGCTCGACGACAGGGACGGACACCGGGGAGCTGTTTTTT. The encoded protein is CASSSTTGTDTGELFF. Combining the CDR3 with reference TRBV5-4 and TRBJ2-2 gives the whole variable domain ETGVTQSPTHLIKTRGQQVTLRCSSQSGHNTVSWYQQALGQGPQFIFQYYREEENGRGNFPPRFSGLQFPNYSSELNVNALELDDSALYLCASSSTTGTDTGELFFGEGSRLTVL.

This clonotype came up many times. The rearrangement uses TRBV9 and TRBJ2-1; D is ambiguous. V shed 3 bases and J shed 4 bases, with 14 bases lying between them. The CDR3 totals 15 residues. Looked up from germline, CDR1 is SGDLS and CDR2 is YYNGEE. The CDR3 coding sequence is TGTGCCAGCAGCGCCGACGGTGTAGCATACAATGAGCAGTTCTTC. The encoded protein is CASSADGVAYNEQFF.

The CDR3 reads CASSLSDSGANVLTF. The CDR3 DNA sequence: TGTGCCAGCAGCTTGTCGGACTCTGGGGCCAACGTCCTGACTTTC. The gene calls are TRBV11-2 and TRBJ2-6, with D unresolved. The germline V gene encodes CDR1 SGHAT and CDR2 FQNNGV. The V and J ends lost 3 bases and 0 bases respectively, with 6 bases between them. The CDR3 runs 15 residues.